The T cell receptor beta chain under discussion was sequenced for a study of T cells in Graves' hyperthyroidism and ophthalmopathy. Points from the study as a whole: Ophthalmopathy and stable hyperthyroidism were separated by a 13 V-J model.

On this clonotype: Its specificity is not known.

V lost 5 bases and J lost 5, with 10 bases in between. The length of the CDR3 is 13 residues. Germline values: CDR1 LNHDA, CDR2 SQIVND (reference sequence). Amplification of TCR beta CDR3 regions used RNA as the template. With the HTBI primer set, the TCR CDR3 went through a first round of RT-PCR. TCRdb processed the multiplex PCR reads anew with MiXCR; each CDR3 protein has one entry. This table has hundreds of thousands of distinct CDR3 sequences, less than 25% appearing once. Subjects with ophthalmopathy showed a Clinical Activity Score no lower than 3, a NOSPECS grade no lower than 4, and a duration shorter than 3 months. Used for diagnoses were clinical symptoms, serum thyroxine and TRAb, thyroid ultrasound and orbital computed tomography. A 10 ml volume of fresh peripheral blood provided the PBMCs.

The sample consisted of blood. This sequence originates from a young man with Graves' ophthalmopathy. The chain joins TRBV19 to TRBJ1-5, with D perhaps TRBD1 (6 bases). The CDR3 sequence is CASSVDRYQPQHF. In nucleotides, the CDR3 is TGTGCCAGTAGTGTGGACAGATATCAGCCCCAGCATTTT.